The rows below give T cell receptor beta chains drawn from one sample of a study of T-cell memory formation after mild COVID-19. MiXCR, applied by TCRdb to the 5' RACE reads, yields one record per CDR3 protein. This table has approximately 570,000 distinct CDR3 sequences, approximately 19% appearing once. Sequencing input: PBMCs or a T cell subset sorted from them (not recorded which). All receptors derive from an adult woman who had mild COVID-19 (a few samples of this study predate the infection). Cell type and time point are not known. The CDR3 runs from the conserved cysteine through the conserved F or W. Each record gives: CDR3 protein, CDR3 DNA, J gene, D gene, clone size, V gene. A D gene is named only where the DNA matches it firmly. Clone size, where shown, is once, few, many, or a class for clones that have expanded.

CDR3: CASSPIPTGAIYGYTF
DNA: TGTGCCAGCAGCCCCATCCCGACAGGGGCTATCTATGGCTACACCTTC
J: TRBJ1-2
D: TRBD1
size: few
V: TRBV12-3/TRBV12-4

CDR3: CSASGGLDYNEQFF
DNA: TGCAGTGCTAGCGGGGGGCTTGACTACAATGAGCAGTTCTTC
J: TRBJ2-1
D: .
size: few
V: TRBV20-1

CDR3: CASRAPGSGANVLTF
DNA: TGTGCCAGCAGGGCACCAGGCTCTGGGGCCAACGTCCTGACTTTC
J: TRBJ2-6
D: .
size: .
V: TRBV6-1

CDR3: CASSPLAGDLAGVPRGNEQFF
DNA: TGTGCCAGCAGCCCTCTAGCGGGTGACCTAGCGGGGGTCCCTAGGGGCAATGAGCAGTTCTTC
J: TRBJ2-1
D: TRBD2
size: many
V: TRBV11-2

CDR3: CAWSAGGDTQYF
DNA: TGTGCCTGGAGTGCTGGTGGGGATACGCAGTATTTT
J: TRBJ2-3
D: .
size: .
V: TRBV30

CDR3: CASSFPGQGNEQYF
DNA: TGTGCCAGCAGCTTTCCGGGACAGGGAAACGAGCAGTACTTC
J: TRBJ2-7
D: TRBD1
size: .
V: TRBV7-9

CDR3: CASSLGENTGELFF
DNA: TGTGCCAGCAGCTTAGGGGAGAACACCGGGGAGCTGTTTTTT
J: TRBJ2-2
D: .
size: many
V: TRBV5-1

CDR3: CASSQPPRGGQQYF
DNA: TGTGCCAGCAGCCAACCTCCCCGGGGAGGGCAGCAGTACTTC
J: TRBJ2-7
D: TRBD2
size: few
V: TRBV14

CDR3: CSAPEGGLNTEAFF
DNA: TGCAGTGCACCCGAGGGAGGTCTGAACACTGAAGCTTTCTTT
J: TRBJ1-1
D: .
size: few
V: TRBV20-1

CDR3: CSVARDSSSYEQYF
DNA: TGCAGCGTAGCACGGGACAGTAGCTCCTACGAGCAGTACTTC
J: TRBJ2-7
D: TRBD1
size: few
V: TRBV29-1

CDR3: CASSLAAGSEQYF
DNA: TGCGCCAGCAGCTTGGCCGCAGGGAGTGAGCAGTACTTC
J: TRBJ2-7
D: .
size: once
V: TRBV5-1

CDR3: CAWSLRGRYTGELFF
DNA: TGTGCCTGGAGTTTAAGGGGGCGGTACACCGGGGAGCTGTTTTTT
J: TRBJ2-2
D: TRBD1
size: .
V: TRBV30

CDR3: CAWGGQGGSYEQYF
DNA: TGTGCCTGGGGGGGACAGGGAGGCTCCTACGAGCAGTACTTC
J: TRBJ2-7
D: TRBD1
size: few
V: TRBV30

CDR3: CASSPGHYEQYF
DNA: TGTGCCAGCAGCCCCGGTCACTACGAGCAGTACTTC
J: TRBJ2-7
D: .
size: .
V: TRBV9

CDR3: CASSQAGGPGEQFF
DNA: TGCGCCAGCAGCCAAGCGGGGGGGCCGGGTGAGCAGTTCTTC
J: TRBJ2-1
D: TRBD2
size: few
V: TRBV4-1

CDR3: CASSLETGGGSNQPQHF
DNA: TGTGCCAGCAGTTTAGAGACGGGGGGAGGGAGCAATCAGCCCCAGCATTTT
J: TRBJ1-5
D: .
size: .
V: TRBV12-3/TRBV12-4

CDR3: CASSYDRGGSEQFF
DNA: TGTGCCAGCAGTTACGACAGGGGAGGTTCCGAACAGTTCTTC
J: TRBJ2-1
D: TRBD1
size: few
V: TRBV6-6

CDR3: CASSWVQANTGELFF
DNA: TGTGCCAGCAGCTGGGTACAGGCGAACACCGGGGAGCTGTTTTTT
J: TRBJ2-2
D: .
size: .
V: TRBV7-2

CDR3: CAINGWTSGGLDTQYF
DNA: TGTGCCATCAACGGATGGACTAGCGGGGGATTAGATACGCAGTATTTT
J: TRBJ2-3
D: TRBD2
size: .
V: TRBV10-3

CDR3: CASSLAEGYEQFF
DNA: TGTGCCAGCAGCTTAGCCGAGGGATATGAGCAGTTCTTC
J: TRBJ2-1
D: .
size: few
V: TRBV7-9

CDR3: CASSQGLSGQPGGNTIYF
DNA: TGCGCCAGCAGCCAAGGACTCTCGGGACAGCCTGGTGGAAACACCATATATTTT
J: TRBJ1-3
D: TRBD1
size: .
V: TRBV4-1

CDR3: CASSLTSGRNEQFF
DNA: TGCGCCAGCAGTTTGACTAGCGGGAGGAATGAGCAGTTCTTC
J: TRBJ2-1
D: TRBD2
size: .
V: TRBV5-1

CDR3: CASSGDRGRGNEQFF
DNA: TGTGCCAGCAGTGGGGACAGGGGACGGGGCAATGAGCAGTTCTTC
J: TRBJ2-1
D: TRBD1
size: .
V: TRBV25-1

CDR3: CASIRTLDRGLETQYF
DNA: TGTGCCAGCATTCGAACCCTGGACAGGGGGCTTGAGACCCAGTACTTC
J: TRBJ2-5
D: TRBD1
size: few
V: TRBV2

CDR3: CSAGQVGRVRNEQFF
DNA: TGCAGTGCCGGGCAGGTCGGGCGGGTTAGGAATGAGCAGTTCTTC
J: TRBJ2-1
D: .
size: .
V: TRBV20-1